The clone carrying this T cell receptor beta chain was seen only a few times. Sequence at one end of the junction differs from germline and may be a read error. This CDR3 spans 15 amino acids. The V gene's germline CDR1 is MNHEY and CDR2 SVGAGI. TCRdb passed the RT-PCR reads through MiXCR, listing each CDR3 protein once. The data show 300,000 to 350,000 distinct CDR3 sequences, around a fifth seen once. The sample belongs to a study of response to subunit inactivated influenza vaccine. The chain links TRBV6-5 to TRBJ1-5; D uncertain. The TCR originated in a man aged 50 to 69 who received an inactivated influenza vaccine. The input for sequencing was PBMCs from blood, taken around 22 months after vaccination. The CDR3: CASSDSQLLNQPQHF. CDR3 nucleotide sequence: TGTGCCAGCAGTGACTCACAGTTATTAAATCAGCCCCAGCATTTT.